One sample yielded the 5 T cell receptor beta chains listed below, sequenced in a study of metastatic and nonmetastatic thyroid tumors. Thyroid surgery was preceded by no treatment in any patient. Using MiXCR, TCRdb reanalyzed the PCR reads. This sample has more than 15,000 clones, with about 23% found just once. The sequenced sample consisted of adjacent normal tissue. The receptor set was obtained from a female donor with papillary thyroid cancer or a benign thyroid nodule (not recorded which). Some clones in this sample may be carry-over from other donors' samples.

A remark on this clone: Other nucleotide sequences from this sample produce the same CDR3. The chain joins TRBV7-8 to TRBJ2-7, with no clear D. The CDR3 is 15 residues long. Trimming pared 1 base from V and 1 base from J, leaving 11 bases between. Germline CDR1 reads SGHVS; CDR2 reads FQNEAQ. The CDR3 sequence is CASSLGGQESYEQYF. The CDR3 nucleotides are TGTGCCAGCAGCTTAGGAGGTCAGGAATCCTACGAGCAGTACTTC.

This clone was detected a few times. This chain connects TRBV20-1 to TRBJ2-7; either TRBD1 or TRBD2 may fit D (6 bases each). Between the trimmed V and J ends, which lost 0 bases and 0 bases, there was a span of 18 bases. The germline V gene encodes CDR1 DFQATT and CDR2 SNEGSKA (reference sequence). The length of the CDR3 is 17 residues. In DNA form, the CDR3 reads TGCAGTGCTAGAGATCCCTCGGGGGCGACCTTCTCCTACGAGCAGTACTTC. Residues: CSARDPSGATFSYEQYF.

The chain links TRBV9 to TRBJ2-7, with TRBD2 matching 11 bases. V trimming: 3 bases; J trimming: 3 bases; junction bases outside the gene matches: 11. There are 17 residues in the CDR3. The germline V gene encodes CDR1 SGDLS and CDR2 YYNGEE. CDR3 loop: CASSAGETSGENYEQYF. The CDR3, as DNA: TGTGCCAGCAGCGCGGGGGAGACTAGCGGGGAGAACTACGAGCAGTACTTC.

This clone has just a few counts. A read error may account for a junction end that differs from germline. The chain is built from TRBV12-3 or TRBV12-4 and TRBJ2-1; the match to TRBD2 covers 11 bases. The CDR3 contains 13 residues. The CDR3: CASRPGTSGPSVF. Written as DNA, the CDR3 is TGTGCCAGCAGACCCGGGACTAGCGGCCCGTCGGTCTTC.

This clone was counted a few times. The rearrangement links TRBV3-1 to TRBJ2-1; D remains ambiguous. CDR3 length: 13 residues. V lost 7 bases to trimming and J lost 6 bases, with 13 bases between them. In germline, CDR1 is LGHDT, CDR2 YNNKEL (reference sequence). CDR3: CASTATVSNEQFF. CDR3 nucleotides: TGTGCCAGCACCGCCACAGTTTCCAATGAGCAGTTCTTC.